A selection of T cell receptor beta chains follows, all from one sample in a study of T-cell memory formation after mild COVID-19. TCRdb independently ran MiXCR on the 5' RACE reads; one entry per CDR3 protein. The table has hundreds of thousands of distinct CDR3 sequences, about a sixth seen once; the top ten hold around 23%. Sequenced sample: PBMCs or a T cell subset sorted from them (not recorded which). The receptors shown here come from a man between 18 and 35 years old who had mild COVID-19 (a few samples of this study predate the infection). Cell type and time point are not known. Both conserved end residues are part of each CDR3. The D gene is left open where the match is weak. A row's size may be missing; if present it is once, few, many or a size class.

-,-,TRBJ2-5,TRBV7-9,TGTGCCAGCAGCCCTAGAGGTTGGCGGGGACAAGAGACCCAGTACTTC,CASSPRGWRGQETQYF
few,-,TRBJ2-1,TRBV7-3,TGTGCCAAACGTAGGGCCGTAGGGCATGAGCAGTTCTTC,CAKRRAVGHEQFF
few,TRBD1,TRBJ2-5,TRBV6-5,TGTGCCAGCAGTCGGACCGGGACAGGAGAGACCCAGTACTTC,CASSRTGTGETQYF
few,-,TRBJ1-1,TRBV9,TGTGCCAGCAGTACATTGGGGCCGTCGGACACTGAAGCTTTCTTT,CASSTLGPSDTEAFF
-,-,TRBJ2-5,TRBV10-2,TGCGCCAGCAGTGAGTCGAACAGCGCGCGACCCATCGGGACCCAGTACTTC,CASSESNSARPIGTQYF
-,TRBD2,TRBJ2-1,TRBV12-3/TRBV12-4,TGTGCCAGCAGTGGGATAGCGGGGGGCCCCTACAATGAGCAGTTCTTC,CASSGIAGGPYNEQFF
-,TRBD1,TRBJ1-1,TRBV7-9,TGTGCCAGCAGCTTAAGGGACAGCTCGCGGACTGAAGCTTTCTTT,CASSLRDSSRTEAFF
few,-,TRBJ2-5,TRBV6-5,TGTGCCAGCAGTACGCCTGCGGCTCCATGGGAGACCCAGTACTTC,CASSTPAAPWETQYF
-,-,TRBJ2-5,TRBV7-9,TGTGCCAGCAGCGGATCCGGGCCCCCCGCCAGAGAGACCCAGTACTTC,CASSGSGPPARETQYF
few,-,TRBJ2-3,TRBV7-9,TGTGCCAGCAGCACCCGAGCCCCAGGCGTTTCGACAGATACGCAGTATTTT,CASSTRAPGVSTDTQYF
-,TRBD2,TRBJ2-3,TRBV6-2/TRBV6-3,TGTGCCAGCAGTTACTCAATCAGCGGGGCCACAGATACGCAGTATTTT,CASSYSISGATDTQYF
-,TRBD1,TRBJ1-2,TRBV7-9,TGTGCCAGCAGCCGTAGCGGGGGACAGAACTATGGCTACACCTTC,CASSRSGGQNYGYTF
-,-,TRBJ2-5,TRBV7-2,TGTGCCAGCAGCTTAGTAGTCCTGGGGGCCGGGGAGACCCAGTACTTC,CASSLVVLGAGETQYF
few,-,TRBJ1-5,TRBV20-1,TGCAGCGGAGGGGGGGGCAATCAGCCCCAGCATTTT,CSGGGGNQPQHF
few,TRBD1,TRBJ2-7,TRBV7-2,TGTGCCAGCACTCTGACACCAGGGGGCTACGAGCAGTACTTC,CASTLTPGGYEQYF
-,-,TRBJ1-1,TRBV19,TGTGCCAGTCAACAGGGTAGGGCCACTGAAGCTTTCTTT,CASQQGRATEAFF
-,TRBD2,TRBJ2-1,TRBV24-1,TGTGCCACCAGTGACCCACTAGCGGGGGGTATTTTCGAGCAGTTCTTC,CATSDPLAGGIFEQFF
few,-,TRBJ1-6,TRBV7-9,TGTGCCAGCCACCAGGGGTATTCACCCCTCCACTTT,CASHQGYSPLHF
few,-,TRBJ2-7,TRBV4-1,TGCGCCAGCAGCCAATCCGGGACGGGGGCCTACGAGCAGTACTTC,CASSQSGTGAYEQYF
few,TRBD1,TRBJ2-7,TRBV7-6,TGTGCCAGCAGCTCCCCAGACAGGGAAAGGAACGAGCAGTACTTC,CASSSPDRERNEQYF
-,TRBD1,TRBJ1-3,TRBV29-1,TGCAGCGCCGGGGACAGGGCTGGAAACACCATATATTTT,CSAGDRAGNTIYF
-,TRBD1,TRBJ2-6,TRBV7-3,TGTGCCAGCAGCTTAGTCGGGACAGGGACCTCTGGGGCCAACGTCCTGACTTTC,CASSLVGTGTSGANVLTF
once,TRBD2,TRBJ2-4,TRBV20-1,TGCAGTGCTAGGATTAGCGGGGAATTAGCCAAAAACATTCAGTACTTC,CSARISGELAKNIQYF
few,TRBD1,TRBJ2-7,TRBV5-1,TGCGCCAGCAGCTTGCCCCAGGCCGGGACAGCATACGAGCAGTACTTC,CASSLPQAGTAYEQYF
few,-,TRBJ1-2,TRBV7-3,TGTGCCAGCAAGCAGGACCCATATTCCTATGGCTACACCTTC,CASKQDPYSYGYTF
many,TRBD1,TRBJ2-5,TRBV28,TGTGCCAGCAGTCCTGGGACAGGGAGGTACGGGGCCACCCAGTACTTC,CASSPGTGRYGATQYF
few,-,TRBJ1-5,TRBV7-4,TGTGCCAGCAGTTGTACAGGGCCGAGCAATCAGCCCCAGCATTTT,CASSCTGPSNQPQHF
few,-,TRBJ2-5,TRBV20-1,TGCAGTGCTCTACCAGCCAGGGGCCACAGACAAGAGACCCAGTACTTC,CSALPARGHRQETQYF